The clone carrying this TCR beta chain has only a few counts. This record belongs to a study of blood T cell repertoires in COVID-19. Study-level information: Acute and convalescent COVID-19 samples came from the United States, Italy and Spain. T cells, B-cell-depleted T cells, or PBMCs supplied cDNA or gDNA.

Assay used: immunoSEQ multiplex PCR; TCRdb lists only in-frame clones, some missing. The table records 200,000 to 300,000 clones, just under 85% of them present only once. This CDR3 contains 13 residues. Per the germline V gene, CDR1 is KGHDR and CDR2 is SFDVKD. V gave up 7 bases and J gave up 4 bases, with 13 bases separating them. The chain carries TRBV24-1 and TRBJ2-7, with D possibly matching TRBD1 (6 bases). The clonotype was recovered from a woman in her fifties or sixties with active or convalescent COVID-19. Source material: peripheral blood. The CDR3 sequence is CATRGAKIYEQYV. As DNA, the CDR3 is TGTGCCACCAGGGGGGCAAAAATTTACGAGCAGTACGTC.